This is a list of T cell receptor beta chains from one sample in a study of blood T cell repertoires in COVID-19. Some clones are missing from TCRdb's copy, which holds only in-frame ones; the method was immunoSEQ multiplex PCR. The table lists about 63,000 clones, about 88% of them singletons. The sample taken for sequencing was peripheral blood. The origin of the receptors is a human donor in a cohort sampled during active COVID-19. The CDR3 runs from the conserved cysteine through the conserved F or W. The order of the fields is clone size, V gene, D gene, J gene, CDR3 protein, CDR3 DNA. A D gene is named only where the DNA matches it firmly. Not all rows give a size; the values are once, few, many and, for expanded clones, a class.

size: -; V: TRBV18; D: -; J: TRBJ1-5; CDR3: CASSPLDSNQPQHF; DNA: TGTGCCAGCTCACCACTGGACAGTAATCAGCCCCAGCATTTT
size: -; V: TRBV4-1; D: -; J: TRBJ2-1; CDR3: CASSRGQTNTPLNEQFF; DNA: TGCGCCAGCAGCCGAGGACAGACTAATACACCCCTCAATGAGCAGTTCTTC
size: -; V: TRBV4-1; D: -; J: TRBJ1-5; CDR3: CASSTQPGLLNQPQHF; DNA: TGCGCCAGCAGCACCCAGCCCGGACTCCTTAATCAGCCCCAGCATTTT
size: -; V: TRBV14; D: -; J: TRBJ2-7; CDR3: CASSQAGLRGQYEQYF; DNA: TGTGCCAGCAGCCAAGCCGGACTTCGTGGACAGTACGAGCAGTACTTC
size: -; V: TRBV7-2; D: TRBD2; J: TRBJ2-5; CDR3: CASSLAVAAGVQETQYF; DNA: TGTGCCAGCAGCTTAGCGGTTGCAGCGGGGGTGCAAGAGACCCAGTACTTC
size: -; V: TRBV10-3; D: -; J: TRBJ1-2; CDR3: CAISETDNNYGYTF; DNA: TGTGCCATCTCCGAGACAGACAATAACTATGGCTACACCTTC
size: -; V: TRBV29-1; D: -; J: TRBJ1-3; CDR3: CSVVAPSGNTIYF; DNA: TGCAGCGTTGTGGCCCCGTCTGGAAACACCATATATTTT
size: -; V: TRBV5-4; D: TRBD2; J: TRBJ2-1; CDR3: CASSSLGSGSHNEQFF; DNA: TGTGCCAGCAGTTCCTTGGGGAGCGGGAGTCACAATGAGCAGTTCTTC
size: -; V: TRBV6-2/TRBV6-3; D: TRBD2; J: TRBJ2-7; CDR3: CASSDPGGSILGEYF; DNA: TGTGCCAGCAGCGATCCGGGAGGAAGCATCCTAGGAGAGTACTTC
size: -; V: TRBV7-2; D: -; J: TRBJ2-1; CDR3: CASTPSGNRVNEQFF; DNA: TGTGCCAGCACCCCAAGCGGGAACAGGGTCAATGAGCAGTTCTTC
size: -; V: TRBV2; D: -; J: TRBJ1-2; CDR3: CASRSPENYGYTF; DNA: TGTGCCAGCAGGTCCCCAGAAAACTATGGCTACACCTTC
size: once; V: TRBV7-9; D: -; J: TRBJ2-7; CDR3: CASSLIGGAGYEQYF; DNA: TGTGCCAGCAGCCTAATAGGAGGGGCCGGCTACGAGCAGTACTTC
size: -; V: TRBV12-3/TRBV12-4; D: -; J: TRBJ1-3; CDR3: CASRQGSGNTIYF; DNA: TGTGCCAGCAGACAGGGCTCTGGAAACACCATATATTTT
size: -; V: TRBV11-1; D: -; J: TRBJ1-1; CDR3: CASSLQINTEAFF; DNA: TGTGCCAGCAGCTTACAGATTAACACTGAAGCTTTCTTT
size: -; V: TRBV24-1; D: TRBD1; J: TRBJ2-5; CDR3: CATGRTGGRETQYF; DNA: TGTGCCACCGGTCGTACAGGGGGCAGAGAGACCCAGTACTTC
size: -; V: TRBV6-5; D: -; J: TRBJ2-3; CDR3: CASSYESRISTDTQYF; DNA: TGTGCCAGCAGTTACGAGTCCAGGATAAGCACAGATACGCAGTATTTT
size: few; V: TRBV28; D: TRBD1; J: TRBJ2-1; CDR3: CASSLAGTGDEQFF; DNA: TGTGCCAGCAGTTTGGCCGGGACAGGGGATGAGCAGTTCTTC
size: -; V: TRBV5-1; D: TRBD1; J: TRBJ1-1; CDR3: CASSSGGGTEAFF; DNA: TGCGCCAGCAGCTCAGGGGGAGGCACTGAAGCTTTCTTT
size: -; V: TRBV24-1; D: TRBD1; J: TRBJ1-4; CDR3: CATSDGTGGAYEKLFF; DNA: TGTGCCACCAGTGATGGGACAGGGGGCGCGTATGAAAAACTGTTTTTT
size: -; V: TRBV7-2; D: TRBD2; J: TRBJ2-7; CDR3: CASSLNGGSGYEQYF; DNA: TGTGCCAGCAGCTTAAACGGGGGGAGCGGTTACGAGCAGTACTTC